Listed below are T cell receptor beta chains from one sample, sequenced in a study of identical twins. Using its own MiXCR run on the 5' RACE reads, TCRdb lists one record per CDR3 protein. In the table there are around 230,000 distinct CDR3 sequences, around a tenth of which are singletons. Sequenced material: memory (CD45RO+) T cells sorted from blood. The receptors were gathered from a woman aged 18-35 years in good health. Both conserved end residues are part of each CDR3. Each record gives: J gene, clone size, V gene, D gene, CDR3 protein, CDR3 DNA. A D gene is named only where the DNA matches it firmly. The size entry is marked missing in some rows and otherwise reads once, few, many or a size class.

j_call: TRBJ2-7
clone_size: many
v_call: TRBV7-6
d_call: TRBD2
cdr3_aa: CASKDSGGSDYEQYF
cdr3_nt: TGTGCCAGCAAGGATTCGGGAGGGTCAGACTACGAGCAGTACTTC

j_call: TRBJ1-2
clone_size: few
v_call: TRBV20-1
d_call: .
cdr3_aa: CSANLGDRYGYTF
cdr3_nt: TGCAGTGCCAACCTAGGGGATAGGTATGGCTACACCTTC

j_call: TRBJ2-6
clone_size: .
v_call: TRBV4-1
d_call: .
cdr3_aa: CASSRVPGANVLTF
cdr3_nt: TGCGCCAGCAGCCGCGTTCCTGGGGCCAACGTCCTGACTTTC

j_call: TRBJ2-3
clone_size: few
v_call: TRBV2
d_call: .
cdr3_aa: CASGGEADTQYF
cdr3_nt: TGTGCCAGCGGGGGAGAGGCAGATACGCAGTATTTT

j_call: TRBJ2-1
clone_size: few
v_call: TRBV7-3
d_call: TRBD2
cdr3_aa: CASSRGRDNEQFF
cdr3_nt: TGTGCCAGCAGCCGGGGGAGGGACAATGAGCAGTTCTTC

j_call: TRBJ2-3
clone_size: .
v_call: TRBV5-1
d_call: TRBD2
cdr3_aa: CASSLSPTGGRVKDTQYF
cdr3_nt: TGCGCCAGCAGCTTGAGTCCCACGGGCGGGAGGGTGAAGGATACGCAGTATTTT

j_call: TRBJ1-6
clone_size: many
v_call: TRBV27
d_call: .
cdr3_aa: CASSLALLGSPLHF
cdr3_nt: TGTGCCAGCAGTTTGGCCCTTTTGGGATCACCCCTCCACTTT

j_call: TRBJ2-7
clone_size: many
v_call: TRBV3-1
d_call: .
cdr3_aa: CASSQAGSRFKKKQYF
cdr3_nt: TGTGCCAGCAGCCAAGCGGGTAGCCGATTTAAGAAGAAGCAGTACTTC

j_call: TRBJ2-5
clone_size: few
v_call: TRBV6-1
d_call: .
cdr3_aa: CASSGEGGETQYF
cdr3_nt: TGTGCCAGCAGTGGTGAAGGGGGGGAGACCCAGTACTTC

j_call: TRBJ2-1
clone_size: many
v_call: TRBV6-2/TRBV6-3
d_call: TRBD2
cdr3_aa: CASSYKREGNNEQFF
cdr3_nt: TGTGCCAGCAGTTACAAGCGGGAGGGAAACAATGAGCAGTTCTTC

j_call: TRBJ1-1
clone_size: few
v_call: TRBV5-1
d_call: TRBD1
cdr3_aa: CASSFGQGDTEAFF
cdr3_nt: TGCGCCAGCAGCTTCGGCCAGGGGGACACTGAAGCTTTCTTT

j_call: TRBJ2-2
clone_size: .
v_call: TRBV20-1
d_call: TRBD1
cdr3_aa: CSARDSARTGELFF
cdr3_nt: TGCAGTGCCAGGGACAGCGCGAGGACCGGGGAGCTGTTTTTT

j_call: TRBJ2-3
clone_size: .
v_call: TRBV7-9
d_call: TRBD1
cdr3_aa: CASSLLTGGTTDTQYF
cdr3_nt: TGTGCCAGCAGCTTATTAACAGGGGGGACCACAGATACGCAGTATTTT

j_call: TRBJ2-1
clone_size: few
v_call: TRBV5-1
d_call: TRBD2
cdr3_aa: CASRNSGGTYNEQFF
cdr3_nt: TGCGCCAGCCGGAATAGCGGGGGAACCTACAATGAGCAGTTCTTC

j_call: TRBJ2-7
clone_size: .
v_call: TRBV27
d_call: TRBD2
cdr3_aa: CASSPRTSGRPHYEQYF
cdr3_nt: TGTGCCAGCAGTCCGAGGACTAGCGGGCGACCCCACTACGAGCAGTACTTC

j_call: TRBJ2-3
clone_size: few
v_call: TRBV7-2
d_call: TRBD1
cdr3_aa: CASSLEGQGRTDTQYF
cdr3_nt: TGTGCCAGCAGCTTAGAGGGACAGGGGCGGACAGATACGCAGTATTTT

j_call: TRBJ2-1
clone_size: .
v_call: TRBV29-1
d_call: .
cdr3_aa: CSVESGQGFGNEQFF
cdr3_nt: TGCAGCGTTGAATCCGGTCAGGGATTCGGCAATGAGCAGTTCTTC

j_call: TRBJ2-7
clone_size: .
v_call: TRBV6-1
d_call: TRBD1
cdr3_aa: CASRAGTGVYEQYF
cdr3_nt: TGTGCCAGCAGGGCCGGGACAGGGGTCTACGAGCAGTACTTC

j_call: TRBJ2-3
clone_size: few
v_call: TRBV20-1
d_call: .
cdr3_aa: CSARRGGFGTDTQYF
cdr3_nt: TGCAGTGCCCGAAGGGGGGGCTTCGGCACAGATACGCAGTATTTT

j_call: TRBJ1-6
clone_size: many
v_call: TRBV5-1
d_call: .
cdr3_aa: CASRIRGFRQGPYNSPLHF
cdr3_nt: TGCGCCAGCCGAATTAGAGGATTTCGGCAGGGACCGTATAATTCACCCCTCCACTTT

j_call: TRBJ2-3
clone_size: .
v_call: TRBV4-3
d_call: .
cdr3_aa: CASSPPGPTDTQYF
cdr3_nt: TGCGCCAGCAGCCCTCCAGGCCCCACAGATACGCAGTATTTT

j_call: TRBJ2-1
clone_size: many
v_call: TRBV29-1
d_call: .
cdr3_aa: CSVRQVATYNEQFF
cdr3_nt: TGCAGCGTTCGACAGGTGGCTACCTACAATGAGCAGTTCTTC

j_call: TRBJ2-7
clone_size: many
v_call: TRBV20-1
d_call: .
cdr3_aa: CSAKPRGTLDQQYF
cdr3_nt: TGCAGTGCTAAACCCAGGGGAACCTTGGATCAGCAGTACTTC

j_call: TRBJ2-7
clone_size: .
v_call: TRBV6-5
d_call: TRBD2
cdr3_aa: CASSYGGGGEQYF
cdr3_nt: TGTGCCAGCAGTTACGGCGGGGGGGGCGAGCAGTACTTC

j_call: TRBJ2-1
clone_size: many
v_call: TRBV15
d_call: TRBD1
cdr3_aa: CATSRGTGAYNEQFF
cdr3_nt: TGTGCCACCAGCAGAGGGACAGGGGCCTACAATGAGCAGTTCTTC

j_call: TRBJ2-6
clone_size: .
v_call: TRBV20-1
d_call: .
cdr3_aa: CSAVTFLSGANVLTF
cdr3_nt: TGCAGTGCCGTGACATTTTTGTCTGGGGCCAACGTCCTGACTTTC

j_call: TRBJ2-1
clone_size: .
v_call: TRBV10-3
d_call: TRBD2
cdr3_aa: CAILYRTGTSGSSYNEQFF
cdr3_nt: TGTGCCATCCTTTACCGAACCGGGACTAGCGGGAGCTCCTACAATGAGCAGTTCTTC

j_call: TRBJ1-1
clone_size: .
v_call: TRBV11-3
d_call: .
cdr3_aa: CASRTAGGGSRTEAFF
cdr3_nt: TGTGCCAGCAGAACCGCGGGGGGTGGGTCGCGGACTGAAGCTTTCTTT

j_call: TRBJ2-7
clone_size: few
v_call: TRBV9
d_call: .
cdr3_aa: CASSVDPGTGEQYF
cdr3_nt: TGTGCCAGCAGCGTAGACCCCGGGACGGGAGAGCAGTACTTC

j_call: TRBJ1-5
clone_size: few
v_call: TRBV6-5
d_call: .
cdr3_aa: CASSLNRVQPQHF
cdr3_nt: TGTGCCAGCAGTTTAAACAGGGTTCAGCCCCAGCATTTT

j_call: TRBJ2-3
clone_size: .
v_call: TRBV2
d_call: TRBD1
cdr3_aa: CASSGQGFTDTQYF
cdr3_nt: TGTGCCTCCTCCGGACAGGGGTTCACAGATACGCAGTATTTT

j_call: TRBJ2-7
clone_size: .
v_call: TRBV11-2
d_call: TRBD1
cdr3_aa: CASSLAPGQVNHEQYF
cdr3_nt: TGTGCCAGCAGCTTAGCCCCCGGACAGGTAAACCACGAGCAGTACTTC

j_call: TRBJ2-5
clone_size: medium-sized
v_call: TRBV6-2/TRBV6-3
d_call: .
cdr3_aa: CASSLTSWETQYF
cdr3_nt: TGTGCCAGCAGCCTGACTTCCTGGGAGACCCAGTACTTC

j_call: TRBJ1-4
clone_size: few
v_call: TRBV9
d_call: .
cdr3_aa: CASRTDDSNEKLFF
cdr3_nt: TGTGCCAGCAGGACAGACGATTCCAATGAAAAACTGTTTTTT

j_call: TRBJ1-1
clone_size: many
v_call: TRBV7-8
d_call: .
cdr3_aa: CASSSPWPSRDTEAFF
cdr3_nt: TGTGCCAGCAGCTCCCCCTGGCCCTCACGGGACACTGAAGCTTTCTTT

j_call: TRBJ2-1
clone_size: .
v_call: TRBV5-1
d_call: .
cdr3_aa: CASREDYLYNEQFF
cdr3_nt: TGCGCCAGCAGAGAGGATTACCTCTACAATGAGCAGTTCTTC

j_call: TRBJ2-5
clone_size: .
v_call: TRBV6-1
d_call: .
cdr3_aa: CASSEALTGRKTQYF
cdr3_nt: TGTGCCAGCAGTGAAGCGCTAACAGGGAGGAAGACCCAGTACTTC

j_call: TRBJ2-3
clone_size: few
v_call: TRBV14
d_call: .
cdr3_aa: CASSATRNTDTQYF
cdr3_nt: TGTGCCAGCAGTGCGACACGGAACACAGATACGCAGTATTTT

j_call: TRBJ1-5
clone_size: many
v_call: TRBV6-5
d_call: .
cdr3_aa: CASSTRQDDGQPQHF
cdr3_nt: TGTGCCAGCAGTACCCGACAGGACGACGGTCAGCCCCAGCATTTT

j_call: TRBJ2-2
clone_size: .
v_call: TRBV11-2
d_call: TRBD2
cdr3_aa: CASSQRLAGGTGELFF
cdr3_nt: TGTGCCAGCAGTCAAAGACTAGCGGGAGGGACCGGGGAGCTGTTTTTT

j_call: TRBJ2-1
clone_size: few
v_call: TRBV12-5
d_call: TRBD2
cdr3_aa: CASGTTPGTSGYNEQFF
cdr3_nt: TGTGCTAGTGGTACCACTCCCGGGACTAGCGGCTACAATGAGCAGTTCTTC

j_call: TRBJ2-7
clone_size: few
v_call: TRBV11-2
d_call: .
cdr3_aa: CASSQDRPYEQYF
cdr3_nt: TGTGCCAGCAGCCAGGACCGCCCCTACGAGCAGTACTTC

j_call: TRBJ1-2
clone_size: .
v_call: TRBV20-1
d_call: .
cdr3_aa: CSATAGTASGYTF
cdr3_nt: TGCAGTGCTACCGCCGGGACTGCTTCTGGCTACACCTTC

j_call: TRBJ2-5
clone_size: many
v_call: TRBV10-3
d_call: TRBD1
cdr3_aa: CATKRGTAQETQYF
cdr3_nt: TGTGCCACCAAAAGAGGGACAGCTCAAGAGACCCAGTACTTC

j_call: TRBJ1-5
clone_size: .
v_call: TRBV7-9
d_call: .
cdr3_aa: CASSLSAGNQPQHF
cdr3_nt: TGTGCCAGCAGCTTATCTGCCGGCAATCAGCCCCAGCATTTT

j_call: TRBJ1-1
clone_size: many
v_call: TRBV12-3/TRBV12-4
d_call: .
cdr3_aa: CASSFLLNTEAFF
cdr3_nt: TGTGCCAGCAGTTTCTTGCTGAACACTGAAGCTTTCTTT

j_call: TRBJ1-1
clone_size: many
v_call: TRBV20-1
d_call: .
cdr3_aa: CSAGGTPNTEAFF
cdr3_nt: TGCAGTGCTGGCGGGACACCGAACACTGAAGCTTTCTTT

j_call: TRBJ2-2
clone_size: few
v_call: TRBV7-9
d_call: .
cdr3_aa: CASSSAPPNTGELFF
cdr3_nt: TGTGCCAGCAGCTCCGCCCCACCGAACACCGGGGAGCTGTTTTTT

j_call: TRBJ2-3
clone_size: .
v_call: TRBV3-1
d_call: .
cdr3_aa: CASSGTNPVTDTQYF
cdr3_nt: TGTGCCAGCAGCGGGACAAACCCGGTCACAGATACGCAGTATTTT

j_call: TRBJ2-7
clone_size: .
v_call: TRBV7-2
d_call: .
cdr3_aa: CASSLGLLPNEQYF
cdr3_nt: TGTGCCAGCAGCTTAGGTCTTTTACCGAACGAGCAGTACTTC

j_call: TRBJ1-1
clone_size: .
v_call: TRBV6-2/TRBV6-3
d_call: .
cdr3_aa: CASSYPREAFF
cdr3_nt: TGTGCCAGCAGTTATCCGCGGGAAGCTTTCTTT

j_call: TRBJ1-5
clone_size: few
v_call: TRBV20-1
d_call: .
cdr3_aa: CSATHDPDSNQPQHF
cdr3_nt: TGCAGTGCCACGCACGATCCGGATAGCAATCAGCCCCAGCATTTT